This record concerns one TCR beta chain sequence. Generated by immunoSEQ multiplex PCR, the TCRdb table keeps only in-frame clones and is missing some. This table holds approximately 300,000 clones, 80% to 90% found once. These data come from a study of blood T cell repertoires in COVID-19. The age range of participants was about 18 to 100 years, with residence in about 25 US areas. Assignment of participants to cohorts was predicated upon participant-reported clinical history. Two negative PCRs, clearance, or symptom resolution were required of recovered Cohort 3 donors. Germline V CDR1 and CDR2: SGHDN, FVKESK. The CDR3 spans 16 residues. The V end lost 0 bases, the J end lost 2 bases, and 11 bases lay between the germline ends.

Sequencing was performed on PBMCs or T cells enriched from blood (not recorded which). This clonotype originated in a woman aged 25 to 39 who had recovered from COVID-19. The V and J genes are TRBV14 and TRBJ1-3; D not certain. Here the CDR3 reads CASSQELAKTGNTIYF. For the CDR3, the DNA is TGTGCCAGCAGCCAAGAATTAGCCAAGACTGGAAACACCATATATTTT.